One TCR beta chain is described in this entry. Its matching antigen is unknown. This sample stems from a study of cytomegalovirus exposure and HLA in healthy donors. PCR involved 60 Vbeta and 13 Jbeta primers. Data came from immunoSEQ multiplex PCR; TCRdb stores just in-frame clones and leaves some out. Of about 110,000 clones listed, around 80% are singletons. The CDR3 contains 18 residues. CDR1 is KGHSH, CDR2 LQKENI, per germline. The V gene end was trimmed by 6 bases and the J gene end by 1 base; junction bases not matched to a gene: 9. Study outcomes and limitations: Some V segments could not be told apart, so they were left out, TRBV6-2 and TRBV6-3 among them. Whilst most TCR sequences proved rare, a subset of public TCRs occurred across many donors.

The chain links TRBV18 to TRBJ2-2, with TRBD1 identical over 12 bases. Source material: PBMCs. This clonotype was sampled from a woman aged 60 to 75 in good health and CMV-seropositive. CDR3 DNA sequence: TGTGCCAGCTCTCTAACGGGACAGGGGGCTCGGAACACCGGGGAGCTGTTTTTT. Translated: CASSLTGQGARNTGELFF.